What follows describes a single T cell receptor (beta chain). Its target is unknown. The TCRbeta library incorporated unique molecular identifiers. From the PCR reads, TCRdb called clonotypes with MiXCR, one entry per CDR3 protein. The table shows some 600,000 distinct CDR3 sequences, with 13% occurring only once. The data stem from a study of T-cell reconstitution after alpha-beta-depleted transplantation in children. Points from the study as a whole: The study reportedly traced alpha-beta T cells about two months after transplant to several hundred expanded graft clones. By one year post-transplant, T-cell counts and diversity largely arose from T cells that were newly produced. After transplant, high TCRbeta diversity at day 60 in some patients arose from surviving recipient T cells and thymic progenitors.

CDR3 size: 17 residues. Per germline, CDR1 LGHNA and CDR2 YNFKEQ. Trimming removed 2 bases at V and 4 bases at J, with 17 bases between. The J gene is TRBJ1-4, the V gene TRBV4-2; D possibly corresponds to TRBD1 (6 bases). Sequenced here: PBMCs, mostly from graft donor cells, sampled 360 days after TCRalphabeta/CD19-depleted stem cell transplant. This TCR derives from a male patient under 18 who had a stem cell transplant for acute myeloid leukemia, so the T cells may come from the graft donor. CDR3 nucleotide sequence: TGTGCCAGCAGCCAAAATGGCTTGGGGGCAGTTAATGAAAAACTGTTTTTT. This sequence encodes CASSQNGLGAVNEKLFF.